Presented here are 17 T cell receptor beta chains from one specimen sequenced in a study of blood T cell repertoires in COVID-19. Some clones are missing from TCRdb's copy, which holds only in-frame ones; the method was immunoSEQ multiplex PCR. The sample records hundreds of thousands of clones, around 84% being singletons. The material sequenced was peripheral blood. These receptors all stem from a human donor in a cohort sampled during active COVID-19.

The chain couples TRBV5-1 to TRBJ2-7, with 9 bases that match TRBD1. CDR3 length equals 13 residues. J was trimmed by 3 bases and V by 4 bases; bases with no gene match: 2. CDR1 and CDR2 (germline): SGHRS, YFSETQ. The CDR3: CASSPTGGYEQYF. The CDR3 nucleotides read TGCGCCAGCAGCCCGACAGGGGGCTACGAGCAGTACTTC.

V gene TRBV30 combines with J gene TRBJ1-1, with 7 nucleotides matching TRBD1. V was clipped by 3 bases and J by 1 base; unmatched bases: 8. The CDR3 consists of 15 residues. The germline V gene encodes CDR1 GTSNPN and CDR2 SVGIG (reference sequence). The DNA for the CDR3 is TGTGCCTGGAGGAACAGGGGTCGAGCGAACACTGAAGCTTTCTTT. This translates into CAWRNRGRANTEAFF.

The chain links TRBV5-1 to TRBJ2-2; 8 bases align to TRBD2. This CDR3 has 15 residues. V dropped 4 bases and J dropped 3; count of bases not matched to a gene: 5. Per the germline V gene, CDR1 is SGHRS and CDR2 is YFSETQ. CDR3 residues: CASSQTSGYTGELFF. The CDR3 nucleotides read TGCGCCAGCAGCCAAACTAGCGGATACACCGGGGAGCTGTTTTTT.

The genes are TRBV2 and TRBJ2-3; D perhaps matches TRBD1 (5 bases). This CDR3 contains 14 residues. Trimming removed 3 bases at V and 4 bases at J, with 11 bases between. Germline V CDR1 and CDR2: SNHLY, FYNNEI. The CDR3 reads CASSDRVLADTQYF. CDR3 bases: TGTGCCAGCAGTGACAGGGTATTGGCAGATACGCAGTATTTT.

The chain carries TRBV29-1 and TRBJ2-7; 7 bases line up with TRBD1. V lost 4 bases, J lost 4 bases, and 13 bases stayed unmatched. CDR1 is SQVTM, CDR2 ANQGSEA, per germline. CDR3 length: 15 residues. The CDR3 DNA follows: TGCAGCGTTGCCCCTACGAGGGGGCGCGAATACGAGCAGTACTTC. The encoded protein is CSVAPTRGREYEQYF.

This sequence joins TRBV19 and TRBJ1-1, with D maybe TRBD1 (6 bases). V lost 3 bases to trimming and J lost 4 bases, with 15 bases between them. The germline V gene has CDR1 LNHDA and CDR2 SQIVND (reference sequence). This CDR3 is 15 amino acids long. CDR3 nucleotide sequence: TGTGCCAGTAGTATGGGGGCCCGGACCTCCACTGAAGCTTTCTTT. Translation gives CASSMGARTSTEAFF.

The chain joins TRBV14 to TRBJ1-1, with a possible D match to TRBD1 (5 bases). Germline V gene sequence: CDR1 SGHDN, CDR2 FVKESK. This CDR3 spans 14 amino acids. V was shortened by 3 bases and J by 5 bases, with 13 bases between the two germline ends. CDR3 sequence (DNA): TGTGCCAGCAGCCAGTACGGGGGTCTGACTGAAGCTTTCTTT. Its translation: CASSQYGGLTEAFF.

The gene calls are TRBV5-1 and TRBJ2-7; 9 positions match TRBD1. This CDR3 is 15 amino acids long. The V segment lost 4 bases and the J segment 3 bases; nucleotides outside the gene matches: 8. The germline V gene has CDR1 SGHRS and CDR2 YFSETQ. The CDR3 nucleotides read TGCGCCAGCAGCGTAGAACCGGGACAGGGCTACGAGCAGTACTTC. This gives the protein CASSVEPGQGYEQYF.

CDR3 loop: CASTRWGGQSYEQYF. CDR3 nucleotide sequence: TGTGCCAGCACGAGATGGGGGGGGCAGTCCTACGAGCAGTACTTC. The V gene is TRBV2, the J gene TRBJ2-7, with D tentatively TRBD2 (7 bases). Trimming took off 7 bases at V and 1 base at J, with 17 bases between the two ends. The CDR3 sequence is 15 residues long. Germline V gene data show CDR1 as SNHLY and CDR2 as FYNNEI.

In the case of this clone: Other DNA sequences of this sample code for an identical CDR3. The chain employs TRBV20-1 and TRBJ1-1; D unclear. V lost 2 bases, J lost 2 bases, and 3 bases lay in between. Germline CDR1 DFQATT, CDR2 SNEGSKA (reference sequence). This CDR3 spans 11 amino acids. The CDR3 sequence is CSARLNTEAFF. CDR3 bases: TGCAGTGCTAGACTTAACACTGAAGCTTTCTTT.

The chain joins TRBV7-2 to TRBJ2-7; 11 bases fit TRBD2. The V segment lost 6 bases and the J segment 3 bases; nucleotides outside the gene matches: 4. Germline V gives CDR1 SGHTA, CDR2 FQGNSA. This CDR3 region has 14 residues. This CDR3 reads CASSQLAGDYEQYF. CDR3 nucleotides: TGTGCCAGCAGTCAACTAGCGGGAGACTACGAGCAGTACTTC.

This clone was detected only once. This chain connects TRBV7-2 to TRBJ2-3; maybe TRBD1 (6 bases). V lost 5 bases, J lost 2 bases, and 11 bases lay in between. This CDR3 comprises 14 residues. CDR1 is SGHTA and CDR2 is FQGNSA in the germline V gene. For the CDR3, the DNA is TGTGCCAGCAGCCAGGGACATTCCACAGATACGCAGTATTTT. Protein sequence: CASSQGHSTDTQYF.

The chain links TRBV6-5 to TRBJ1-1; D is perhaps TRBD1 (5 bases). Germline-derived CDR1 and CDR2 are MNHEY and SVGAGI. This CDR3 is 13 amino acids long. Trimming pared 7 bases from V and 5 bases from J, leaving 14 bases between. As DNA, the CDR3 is TGTGCCAGCACGCCCCGGGGGGGGACTGAAGCTTTCTTT. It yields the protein CASTPRGGTEAFF.

CDR3 amino acids: CAADFSPSYEQYF. The CDR3 DNA sequence: TGTGCCGCAGACTTTTCGCCCTCCTACGAGCAGTACTTC. This chain links TRBV4-2 with TRBJ2-7; D is uncertain. The V and J ends lost 11 bases and 0 bases respectively, with 14 bases between them. This CDR3 comprises 13 residues. Germline CDR1 LGHNA, CDR2 YNFKEQ.

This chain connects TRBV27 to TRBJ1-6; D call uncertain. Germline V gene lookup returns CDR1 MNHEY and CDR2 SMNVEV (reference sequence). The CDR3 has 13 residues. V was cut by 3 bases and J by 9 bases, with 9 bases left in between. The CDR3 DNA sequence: TGTGCCAGCAGTTTCGGGTTATTTTCACCCCTCCACTTT. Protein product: CASSFGLFSPLHF.

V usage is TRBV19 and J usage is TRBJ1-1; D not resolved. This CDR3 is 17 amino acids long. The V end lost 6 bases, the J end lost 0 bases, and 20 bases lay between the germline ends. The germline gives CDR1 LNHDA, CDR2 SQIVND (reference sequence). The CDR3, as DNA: TGTGCCAGTAGAGATTCCCGCCGGGGATTATTGAACACTGAAGCTTTCTTT. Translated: CASRDSRRGLLNTEAFF.

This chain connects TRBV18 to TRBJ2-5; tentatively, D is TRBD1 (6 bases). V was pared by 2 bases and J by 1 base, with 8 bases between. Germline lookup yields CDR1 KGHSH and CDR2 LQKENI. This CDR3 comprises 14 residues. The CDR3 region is CASSPTRGQETQYF. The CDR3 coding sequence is TGTGCCAGCTCACCAACCAGGGGCCAAGAGACCCAGTACTTC.